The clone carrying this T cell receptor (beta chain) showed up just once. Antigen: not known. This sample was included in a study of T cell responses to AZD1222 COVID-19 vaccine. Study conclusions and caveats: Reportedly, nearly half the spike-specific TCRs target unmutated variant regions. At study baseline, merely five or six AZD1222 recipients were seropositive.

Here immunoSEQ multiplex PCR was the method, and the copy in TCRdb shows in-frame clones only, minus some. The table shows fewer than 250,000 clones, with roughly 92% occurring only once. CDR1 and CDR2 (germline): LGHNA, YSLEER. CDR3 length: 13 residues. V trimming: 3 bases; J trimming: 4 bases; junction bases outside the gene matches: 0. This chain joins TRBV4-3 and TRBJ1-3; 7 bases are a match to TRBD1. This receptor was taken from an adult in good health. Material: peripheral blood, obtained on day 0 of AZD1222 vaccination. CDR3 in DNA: TGCGCCAGCAGCCAGGGACAGGGAAACACCATATATTTT. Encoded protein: CASSQGQGNTIYF.